This is a list of T cell receptor beta chains from one sample in a study of technical replicates of blood from several donors. Some clones are missing from TCRdb's copy, which holds only in-frame ones; the method was immunoSEQ multiplex PCR. The repertoire includes fewer than 90,000 clones, about 93% of them detected once, and more than 0.2% sits in the top ten. Sequencing input: T cells isolated from PBMCs. The receptors here all came from a human donor in good health. The CDR3 runs from the conserved cysteine through the conserved F or W. The order of the fields is clone size, J gene, D gene, V gene, CDR3 protein, CDR3 DNA. The D gene is left open where the match is weak. Size tells how often a clone was seen (once, few, many) or the class of an expanded clone, and some rows leave it out.

-,TRBJ1-2,TRBD1,TRBV25-1,CASRPDGRGFVYGYTF,TGTGCCAGCAGGCCCGACGGCAGGGGGTTTGTCTATGGCTACACCTTC
-,TRBJ2-1,-,TRBV5-1,CASSLYPGSSYNEQFF,TGCGCCAGCAGCTTGTACCCGGGGAGCTCCTACAATGAGCAGTTCTTC
-,TRBJ2-7,-,TRBV30,CAWGGGYYEQYF,TGTGCCTGGGGGGGCGGTTACTACGAGCAGTACTTC
once,TRBJ1-2,-,TRBV18,CASSPTPGFDYGYTF,TGTGCCAGCTCACCCACACCGGGATTTGACTATGGCTACACCTTC
-,TRBJ1-1,-,TRBV9,CASSVGPVREEAFF,TGTGCCAGCAGCGTGGGCCCGGTGAGGGAGGAAGCTTTCTTT
once,TRBJ2-4,-,TRBV11-2,CASRTRDSLAKNIQYF,TGTGCCAGCAGGACGCGGGACAGCCTAGCCAAAAACATTCAGTACTTC
-,TRBJ1-1,-,TRBV5-5,CASSPRVTVTEAFF,TGTGCCAGCAGCCCCAGGGTTACTGTGACTGAAGCTTTCTTT
-,TRBJ2-7,TRBD2,TRBV14,CASSQDWGGSSYEQYF,TGTGCCAGCAGCCAAGATTGGGGGGGAAGTTCCTACGAGCAGTACTTC
-,TRBJ2-3,TRBD2,TRBV6-5,CASSYTSGGAADTQYF,TGTGCCAGCAGTTACACTAGCGGGGGGGCTGCAGATACGCAGTATTTT
-,TRBJ2-3,TRBD2,TRBV7-2,CASSLSPGRVTDTQYF,TGTGCCAGCAGCTTATCCCCGGGGAGGGTCACAGATACGCAGTATTTT
-,TRBJ1-1,-,TRBV19,CASRGPGDMNTEAFF,TGTGCCTCCCGAGGCCCGGGAGACATGAACACTGAAGCTTTCTTT
-,TRBJ2-5,TRBD2,TRBV4-2,CASSQDRGGRLDLLETQYF,TGTGCCAGCAGCCAAGATCGGGGGGGAAGACTAGACCTACTGGAGACCCAGTACTTC
-,TRBJ1-3,-,TRBV28,CASSSSGLGGNTIYF,TGTGCCAGCAGTTCCTCAGGACTCGGCGGAAACACCATATATTTT
-,TRBJ2-1,-,TRBV10-3,CAISVGSYNEQFF,TGTGCCATCAGTGTCGGCTCCTACAATGAGCAGTTCTTC
-,TRBJ2-5,-,TRBV6-1,CASSETGKGETQYF,TGTGCCAGCAGTGAAACAGGGAAGGGAGAGACCCAGTACTTC
-,TRBJ1-2,TRBD1,TRBV6-5,CASKLNGDSFSSYTF,TGTGCCAGCAAATTAAACGGGGACAGCTTCTCTAGCTACACCTTC
-,TRBJ1-2,TRBD1,TRBV29-1,CSVSRTGVADGYTF,TGCAGCGTTTCGCGGACAGGGGTAGCTGATGGCTACACCTTC
-,TRBJ1-2,-,TRBV30,CAWTSNGGPYGYTF,TGTGCCTGGACCTCAAACGGGGGGCCCTATGGCTACACCTTC
once,TRBJ2-3,-,TRBV10-3,CAITGAGADTQYF,TGTGCCATCACTGGGGCAGGGGCAGATACGCAGTATTTT
-,TRBJ2-7,-,TRBV6-1,CASSEALENEIYEQYF,TGTGCCAGCAGTGAAGCCTTAGAGAATGAAATCTACGAGCAGTACTTC
-,TRBJ2-7,-,TRBV30,CAWSRPQAYEQYF,TGTGCCTGGAGTAGGCCACAGGCCTACGAGCAGTACTTC
-,TRBJ2-7,-,TRBV7-9,CASATDILYEQYF,TGTGCCAGCGCCACCGACATCCTCTACGAGCAGTACTTC
-,TRBJ2-1,-,TRBV19,CASSVRGTYNEQFF,TGTGCCAGTAGTGTTCGGGGGACCTACAATGAGCAGTTCTTC
-,TRBJ1-1,-,TRBV30,CAWSVQANTEAFF,TGTGCCTGGAGTGTACAGGCGAACACTGAAGCTTTCTTT
once,TRBJ2-5,TRBD2,TRBV15,CATSRERTSGQETQYF,TGTGCCACCAGCAGAGAGCGGACTAGCGGACAAGAGACCCAGTACTTC
-,TRBJ2-6,-,TRBV27,CASRPDRGQTGANVLTF,TGTGCCAGCAGACCCGACCGTGGACAGACTGGGGCCAACGTCCTGACTTTC
few,TRBJ1-2,-,TRBV7-2,CASSLVTGPIYGYTF,TGTGCCAGCAGCTTAGTTACAGGACCGATCTATGGCTACACCTTC
-,TRBJ1-5,-,TRBV6-1,CASSDLAGVDQPQHF,TGTGCCAGCAGTGACTTGGCGGGGGTGGATCAGCCCCAGCATTTT
-,TRBJ1-5,-,TRBV29-1,CSVSDSGQPQHF,TGCAGCGTTTCGGACTCGGGTCAGCCCCAGCATTTT
-,TRBJ1-2,-,TRBV19,CASSIDEEDSNYGYTF,TGTGCCAGTAGTATAGATGAGGAGGACTCCAACTATGGCTACACCTTC
-,TRBJ2-7,TRBD1,TRBV28,CASSLVGGTGRPYEQYF,TGTGCCAGCAGTTTGGTGGGAGGGACAGGGAGACCCTACGAGCAGTACTTC